The rows below give T cell receptor beta chains drawn from one sample of a study of T-cell reconstitution after alpha-beta-depleted transplantation in children. TCRdb used MiXCR to reprocess the PCR reads, holding one entry per CDR3 protein. The table includes 330,000 or so distinct CDR3 sequences, about 9.5% detected once. Sequencing was performed on PBMCs, taken before TCRalphabeta/CD19-depleted stem cell transplant. These receptors all stem from a boy in the first two years of life with acute myeloid leukemia, due to receive a stem cell transplant. Each CDR3 is given with its conserved first and last residue. Each record gives: J gene, D gene, V gene, clone size, CDR3 DNA, CDR3 protein. The D gene is left open where the match is weak. Rows give clone size only sometimes, using once, few, many, or a class for an expanded clone.

TRBJ2-2 TRBD1 TRBV20-1 few TGCAGTGCTAGAGGGGCACAGGGGACCGGGGATCTGTTTTTT CSARGAQGTGDLFF
TRBJ2-7 NA TRBV20-1 many TGCAGTGCTAGAGATAACGGCGGGATAGGCCTTTACGAGCAGTACTTC CSARDNGGIGLYEQYF
TRBJ2-1 NA TRBV9 NA TGTGCCAGCAGCGTAGCGTTGTGGGGAAATGAGCAGTTCTTC CASSVALWGNEQFF
TRBJ1-4 NA TRBV20-1 many TGCAGTGCTAGAAGTCCACATTATGAAAAACTGTTTTTT CSARSPHYEKLFF
TRBJ1-2 TRBD1 TRBV7-9 NA TGTGCCAGCAGCCGTGGGACAGAGTTAGCTAACTATGGCTACACCTTC CASSRGTELANYGYTF
TRBJ1-6 NA TRBV27 few TGTGCCAGCAGTTTATCGGGGGCGGAGTTTGCCTTTAATTCACCCCTCCACTTT CASSLSGAEFAFNSPLHF
TRBJ2-4 NA TRBV6-1 NA TGTGCCAGCAGTGAAAAGATACTAGCCAAAAACATTCAGTACTTC CASSEKILAKNIQYF
TRBJ2-1 NA TRBV24-1 NA TGTGCCACCAGTGATCCAAGGCGCCGGAATGAGCAGTTCTTC CATSDPRRRNEQFF
TRBJ2-7 TRBD2 TRBV7-8 many TGTGCCAGCAGCTTAGCTTCGGAGGGAGGGGCCTACGAGCAGTACTTC CASSLASEGGAYEQYF
TRBJ2-1 NA TRBV2 NA TGTGCCAGCAGAGAGACGGGACACTCCTACAATGAGCAGTTCTTC CASRETGHSYNEQFF
TRBJ2-1 TRBD1 TRBV10-3 many TGTGCCATCAGTGCCTGGACAGGCGATGAGCAGTTCTTC CAISAWTGDEQFF
TRBJ2-6 NA TRBV9 many TGTGCCAGCAGCGTAGTGAGGGTAGGATCTGGGGCCAACGTCCTGACTTTC CASSVVRVGSGANVLTF
TRBJ2-5 NA TRBV20-1 few TGCAGTGCTAGAGATCTCGGTATCGAGACCCAGTACTTC CSARDLGIETQYF
TRBJ2-3 NA TRBV25-1 few TGTGCCAGCAGTGACGGGGACGGATACACAGATACGCAGTATTTT CASSDGDGYTDTQYF
TRBJ1-1 NA TRBV5-1 many TGCGCCAGCAGCATATCCCAGGGACTGAACACTGAAGCTTTCTTT CASSISQGLNTEAFF
TRBJ2-1 NA TRBV4-3 many TGCGCCAGCAGCCAAGATACGGACTCCAATGAGCAGTTCTTC CASSQDTDSNEQFF
TRBJ1-1 NA TRBV5-5 many TGTGCCAGCAGCTTGGGAGGGGGGCTGCGAACTGAAGCTTTCTTT CASSLGGGLRTEAFF
TRBJ2-5 TRBD1 TRBV5-1 few TGCGCCAGCAGCGATGGGACAGGAGAAGAGACCCAGTACTTC CASSDGTGEETQYF
TRBJ1-4 NA TRBV29-1 many TGCAGCGCCGAAGGGATGGGGGTGGAAAAACTGTTTTTT CSAEGMGVEKLFF
TRBJ1-1 NA TRBV27 many TGTGCCAGCAGTTTCTTCCCCCCACGAGCGGCCATGAACACTGAAGCTTTCTTT CASSFFPPRAAMNTEAFF
TRBJ2-1 NA TRBV15 many TGTGCCACCAGCAGGGAGGGAGATGAGCAGTTCTTC CATSREGDEQFF
TRBJ2-1 TRBD2 TRBV14 few TGTGCCAGCAGCCAAGATTTAGCGGGGCGCAATGAGCAGTTCTTC CASSQDLAGRNEQFF
TRBJ2-7 NA TRBV9 few TGTGCCAGCAGCCCAACGGGTATCTCCTACGAGCAGTACTTC CASSPTGISYEQYF
TRBJ2-3 TRBD2 TRBV20-1 NA TGCAGTGCCCTAGGGACTAGCGGGAACTCAGATACGCAGTATTTT CSALGTSGNSDTQYF
TRBJ2-7 NA TRBV20-1 many TGCAGTGCTGACAGGCCATACTCCTACGAGCAGTACTTC CSADRPYSYEQYF
TRBJ2-7 NA TRBV7-6 few TGTGCCAGCAGCTTAGCTGGTAGGGTCTCCGAGCAGTACTTC CASSLAGRVSEQYF
TRBJ2-1 TRBD2 TRBV6-5 NA TGTGCCAGCAGTTATAGCGGGAGGCCCCCCGGCTACAATGAGCAGTTCTTC CASSYSGRPPGYNEQFF
TRBJ2-7 NA TRBV7-9 many TGTGCCAGCAGCTTAGCCGGACTTTTGCAGTACTTC CASSLAGLLQYF
TRBJ2-5 TRBD2 TRBV29-1 many TGCAGCGTCAGACTAGCTACAGAGACCCAGTACTTC CSVRLATETQYF
TRBJ2-5 NA TRBV20-1 few TGCAGTGCTGGATACAGGGGAGGGGAGACCCAGTACTTC CSAGYRGGETQYF
TRBJ1-2 TRBD1 TRBV18 few TGTGCCAGCTCAACCGGGGACAGGTGGTCTTTTGGCTACACCTTC CASSTGDRWSFGYTF
TRBJ1-1 NA TRBV7-9 many TGTGCCAGCAGCCCTCAGATGAACACTGAAGCTTTCTTT CASSPQMNTEAFF
TRBJ2-1 TRBD1 TRBV29-1 many TGCAGCGTTGAAGATTTTCCCGGGACAGGGGTTTGGGAGCAGTTCTTC CSVEDFPGTGVWEQFF
TRBJ2-6 NA TRBV19 few TGTGCCAGTAGTATCAGGTCCTCTGGGGCCAACGTCCTGACTTTC CASSIRSSGANVLTF
TRBJ1-1 TRBD1 TRBV7-9 many TGTGCCAGCAGCGCCTCGGACAGGGCCGACACTGAAGCTTTCTTT CASSASDRADTEAFF
TRBJ2-7 NA TRBV5-1 once TGCGCCAGCAGCTTGGACTCCGGTAGGCACTACCCCTACGAGCAGTACTTC CASSLDSGRHYPYEQYF
TRBJ2-7 TRBD2 TRBV12-3/TRBV12-4 many TGTGCCAGCAGTCAGCGGGGGGGCCCTAACGAGCAGTACTTC CASSQRGGPNEQYF